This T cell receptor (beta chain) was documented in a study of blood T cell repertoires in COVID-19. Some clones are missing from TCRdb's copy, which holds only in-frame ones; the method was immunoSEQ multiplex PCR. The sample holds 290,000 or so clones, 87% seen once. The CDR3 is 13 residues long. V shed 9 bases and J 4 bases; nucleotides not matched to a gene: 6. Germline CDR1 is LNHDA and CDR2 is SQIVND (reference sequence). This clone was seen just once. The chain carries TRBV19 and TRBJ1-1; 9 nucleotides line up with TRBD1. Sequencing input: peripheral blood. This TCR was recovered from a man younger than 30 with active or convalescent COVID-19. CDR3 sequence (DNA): TGTGCCAGCATTGGACAGGGGATCACTGAAGCTTTCTTT. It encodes CASIGQGITEAFF.